These 6 T cell receptor beta chains originate from one sample sequenced in a study of blood T cell repertoires in COVID-19. Profiling relied on immunoSEQ multiplex PCR, and the TCRdb table lists in-frame clones only, not all of them. The sample has approximately 300,000 clones; approximately 91% are singletons. The specimen was PBMCs or T cells enriched from blood (not recorded which). The source of these receptors is a woman aged 25 to 39 who had been exposed to COVID-19.

CDR3 DNA: TGCGCCAGCAGCTTGAACAGGTTATCTGAAGCTTTCTTT. Its protein product is CASSLNRLSEAFF. The chain links TRBV5-1 to TRBJ1-1; possible D gene TRBD1, 5 bases. Looked up from germline, CDR1 is SGHRS and CDR2 is YFSETQ. Trimming cost V 1 base and J 6 bases, with 10 bases left between them. The CDR3 length is 13 residues.

CDR3 protein: CASSSGTGGKSQHF. CDR3 DNA: TGTGCCAGCAGCTCCGGGACAGGGGGCAAGTCCCAGCATTTT. The rearrangement uses TRBV27 and TRBJ1-5; 12 bases are a match to TRBD1. V trimming: 6 bases; J trimming: 11 bases; junction bases outside the gene matches: 8. Germline assignment: CDR1 MNHEY and CDR2 SMNVEV (reference sequence). The CDR3 loop spans 14 amino acids.

This rearrangement joins TRBV7-6 to TRBJ2-2; D gene uncertain. From germline, CDR1 is SGHVS and CDR2 FNYEAQ. CDR3 size: 13 residues. The V end lost 5 bases, the J end lost 1 base, and 5 bases lay between the germline ends. The CDR3 DNA follows: TGTGCCAGCAGCACTGTGAACACCGGGGAGCTGTTTTTT. Protein sequence: CASSTVNTGELFF.

The genes are TRBV18 and TRBJ1-2; TRBD1 agrees at 8 bases. V lost 3 bases and J lost 6; bases outside the gene matches: 3. Germline values: CDR1 KGHSH, CDR2 LQKENI. This CDR3 comprises 13 residues. The CDR3 coding sequence is TGTGCCAGCTCACCTTACAGGGGGGATGGCTACACCTTC. Its protein is CASSPYRGDGYTF. The variable domain in full, completed from reference TRBV18 and TRBJ1-2, reads NAGVMQNPRHLVRRRGQEARLRCSPMKGHSHVYWYRQLPEEGLKFMVYLQKENIIDESGMPKERFSAEFPKEGPSILRIQQVVRGDSAAYFCASSPYRGDGYTFGSGTRLTVV.

In this sample, this clone turned up once. The rearrangement joins TRBV13 to TRBJ2-3; D unresolved. The CDR3 runs 11 residues. V lost 1 base to trimming and J lost 11 bases, with 7 bases between them. Looked up from germline, CDR1 is PRHDT and CDR2 is FYEKMQ (reference sequence). CDR3 DNA: TGTGCCAGCAGCTTAGACGGTTGGCAGTATTTT. It encodes CASSLDGWQYF.

This clone was counted a single time. This chain links TRBV25-1 with TRBJ1-5; D not resolved. Germline CDR1 is MGHDK and CDR2 is SYGVNS. The germline V and J ends were trimmed by 4 bases and 5 bases, with 9 bases remaining between them. The CDR3 loop spans 13 amino acids. The CDR3 nucleotides are TGTGCCAGCAGTGTAGCGATAGATCAGCCCCAGCATTTT. It specifies CASSVAIDQPQHF. Looking up the rest from reference TRBV25-1 and TRBJ1-5 gives the full variable domain: EADIYQTPRYLVIGTGKKITLECSQTMGHDKMYWYQQDPGMELHLIHYSYGVNSTEKGDLSSESTVSRIRTEHFPLTLESARPSHTSQYLCASSVAIDQPQHFGDGTRLSIL.